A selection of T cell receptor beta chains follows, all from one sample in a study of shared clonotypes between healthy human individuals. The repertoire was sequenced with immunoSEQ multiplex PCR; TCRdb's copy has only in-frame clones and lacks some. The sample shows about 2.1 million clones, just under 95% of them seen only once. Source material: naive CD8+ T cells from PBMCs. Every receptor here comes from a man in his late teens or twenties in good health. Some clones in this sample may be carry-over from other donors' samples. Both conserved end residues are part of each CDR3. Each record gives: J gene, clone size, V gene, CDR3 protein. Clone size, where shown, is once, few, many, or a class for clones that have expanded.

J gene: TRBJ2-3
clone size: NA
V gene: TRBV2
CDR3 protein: CATLGTSGTDTQYF

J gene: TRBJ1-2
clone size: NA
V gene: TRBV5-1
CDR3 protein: CASSLASGGGHGYTF

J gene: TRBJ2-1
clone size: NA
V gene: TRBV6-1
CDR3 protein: CASSAGLAERNNEQFF

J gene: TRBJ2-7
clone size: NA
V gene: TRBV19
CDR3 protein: CASSVGLAGLHYEQYF

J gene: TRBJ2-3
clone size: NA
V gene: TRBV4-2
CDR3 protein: CASSRGTDTQYF

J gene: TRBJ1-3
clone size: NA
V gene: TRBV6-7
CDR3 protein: CASSLKGQGRNTIYF

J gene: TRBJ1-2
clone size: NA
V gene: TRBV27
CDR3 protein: CASSEGMTNYGYTF

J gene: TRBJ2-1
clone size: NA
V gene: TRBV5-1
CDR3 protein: CASSQGDRIPYNEQFF

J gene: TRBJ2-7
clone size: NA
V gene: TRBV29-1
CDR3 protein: CSVVGLEYEQYF

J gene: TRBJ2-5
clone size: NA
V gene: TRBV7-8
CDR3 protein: CASSLVAETGKETQYF

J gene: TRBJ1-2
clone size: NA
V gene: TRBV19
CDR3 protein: CASSIGQIANYGYTF

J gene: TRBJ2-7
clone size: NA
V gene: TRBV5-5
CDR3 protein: CASSPETRGGTGSSYEQYF

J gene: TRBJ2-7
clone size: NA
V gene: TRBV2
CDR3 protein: CASRSAYGEQYF

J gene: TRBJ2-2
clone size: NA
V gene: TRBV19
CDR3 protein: CASSPNGGPGELFF

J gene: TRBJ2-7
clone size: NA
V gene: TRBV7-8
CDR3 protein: CATMAGAQGEQYF

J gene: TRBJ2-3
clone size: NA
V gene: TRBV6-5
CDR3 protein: CASGQQGGGDTQYF

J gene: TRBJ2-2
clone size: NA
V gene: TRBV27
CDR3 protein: CASSLLGLDRTGELFF

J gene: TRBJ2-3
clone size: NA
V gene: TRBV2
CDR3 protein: CASSEDQATSTDTQYF

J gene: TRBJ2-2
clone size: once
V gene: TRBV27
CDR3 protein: CARSLRGGGELFF

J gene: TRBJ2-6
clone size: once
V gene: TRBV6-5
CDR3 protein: CASSYSGGPGANVLTF

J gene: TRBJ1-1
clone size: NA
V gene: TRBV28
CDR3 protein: CASSLRGMNTEAFF

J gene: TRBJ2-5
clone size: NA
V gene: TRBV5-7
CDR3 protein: CASSQTDRGQETQYF

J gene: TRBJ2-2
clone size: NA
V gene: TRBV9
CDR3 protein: CASSVALSMRELFF

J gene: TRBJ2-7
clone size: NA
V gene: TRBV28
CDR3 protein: CASSGDSPYEQYF

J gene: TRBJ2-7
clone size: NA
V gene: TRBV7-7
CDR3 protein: CASSFAWGSPEQYF

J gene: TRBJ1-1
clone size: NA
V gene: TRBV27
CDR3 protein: CASSLTGTREAFF

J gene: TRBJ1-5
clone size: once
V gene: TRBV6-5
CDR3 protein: CASSSTQGVWDQPQHF

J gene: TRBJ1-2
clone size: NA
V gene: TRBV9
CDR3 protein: CASSVVTTDGYTF

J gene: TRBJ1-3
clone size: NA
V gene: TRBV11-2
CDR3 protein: CASSANRNSGNTIYF

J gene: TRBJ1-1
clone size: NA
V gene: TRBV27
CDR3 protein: CASSPPGSPSLDTEAFF

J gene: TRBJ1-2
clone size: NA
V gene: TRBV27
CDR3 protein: CASSPGRANYGYTF

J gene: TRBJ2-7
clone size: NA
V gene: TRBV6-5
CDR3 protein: CASKPGLTSYEQYF

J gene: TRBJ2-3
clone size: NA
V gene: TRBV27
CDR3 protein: CASSARTGGPADTQYF